The present T cell receptor (beta chain) was sequenced within a study of T-cell reconstitution after alpha-beta-depleted transplantation in children. General observations from the study: T-cell counts and diversity at one year post-transplant came mainly from newly produced T cells. Surviving recipient cells, namely T cells and thymic progenitors, were the source of high day-60 TCRbeta diversity in some patients. As was reported, about two months after transplant, alpha-beta T cells came from several hundred expanded graft clones.

Unique molecular identifiers were incorporated into the prepared TCRbeta library. Via MiXCR, TCRdb re-called the PCR reads, giving one row per CDR3 protein. Of hundreds of thousands of distinct CDR3 sequences in the sample, around 16% were seen once. Concerning this clonotype: Its matching antigen is unknown.

Germline lookup yields CDR1 SGDLS and CDR2 YYNGEE. Trimming took 3 bases from V and 0 from J, leaving 8 bases between them. The CDR3 runs to 14 residues. V is TRBV9 and J is TRBJ2-3, with D unclear. The sample in question was PBMCs, mostly from graft donor cells, obtained 360 days after TCRalphabeta/CD19-depleted stem cell transplant. The TCR sequence derives from a boy under two years old who had a stem cell transplant for Wiskott-Aldrich syndrome, so the T cells may come from the graft donor. The CDR3 bases are TGTGCCAGCAGCGGAAAGGGCAGCACAGATACGCAGTATTTT. As protein: CASSGKGSTDTQYF.